A selection of T cell receptor beta chains follows, all from one sample in a study of cytomegalovirus exposure and HLA in healthy donors. The assay was immunoSEQ multiplex PCR, and TCRdb's table has in-frame clones only and misses some. The profile shows some 270,000 clones, approximately 86% of them singletons. What was sequenced was PBMCs. The receptors originated from a woman younger than 30 in good health and CMV-seronegative. Both conserved end residues are part of each CDR3. The D gene is left open where the match is weak.

NA	TRBV6-5	TRBJ2-1	TGTGCCAGCAGTTACTCGGGCCCCGATGAGCAGTTCTTC	CASSYSGPDEQFF
NA	TRBV7-8	TRBJ1-2	TGTGCCAGCAGCTCCCAAGACGCTCGAGGCGATGGCTACACCTTC	CASSSQDARGDGYTF
NA	TRBV6-5	TRBJ1-2	TGTGCCAGCAGTTTAGGGGAGGACTATGGCTACACCTTC	CASSLGEDYGYTF
TRBD1	TRBV19	TRBJ1-4	TGTGCCAGTAGCAACCAGGGGGGCGTGGAAAAACTGTTTTTT	CASSNQGGVEKLFF
TRBD2	TRBV27	TRBJ2-2	TGTGCCAGCAGTTGGGGCCTAGCGGGGGGTCCGGGCGGGGAGCTGTTTTTT	CASSWGLAGGPGGELFF
TRBD1	TRBV29-1	TRBJ1-5	TGCAGCGTTGGACAGGGGGCAGGTCAGCCCCAGCATTTT	CSVGQGAGQPQHF
NA	TRBV27	TRBJ1-3	TGTGCCAGCAGTTCCCCGGGTTCTGGAAACACCATATATTTT	CASSSPGSGNTIYF
NA	TRBV2	TRBJ1-2	TGTGCCAGCAGTGATTACCCCTCTAACGGCTACACCTTC	CASSDYPSNGYTF
TRBD2	TRBV5-4	TRBJ2-1	TGTGCCAGCAGCCCGACTAGCGGGGGCTCCTACAATGAGCAGTTCTTC	CASSPTSGGSYNEQFF
TRBD2	TRBV19	TRBJ2-7	TGTGCCAGTAGCCTTGACCTTGGACTAGCGGGAGTACGGCAGTACTTC	CASSLDLGLAGVRQYF
TRBD1	TRBV6-5	TRBJ1-4	TGTGCCAGCAGTTACGGGACAGCAACTAATGAAAAACTGTTTTTT	CASSYGTATNEKLFF